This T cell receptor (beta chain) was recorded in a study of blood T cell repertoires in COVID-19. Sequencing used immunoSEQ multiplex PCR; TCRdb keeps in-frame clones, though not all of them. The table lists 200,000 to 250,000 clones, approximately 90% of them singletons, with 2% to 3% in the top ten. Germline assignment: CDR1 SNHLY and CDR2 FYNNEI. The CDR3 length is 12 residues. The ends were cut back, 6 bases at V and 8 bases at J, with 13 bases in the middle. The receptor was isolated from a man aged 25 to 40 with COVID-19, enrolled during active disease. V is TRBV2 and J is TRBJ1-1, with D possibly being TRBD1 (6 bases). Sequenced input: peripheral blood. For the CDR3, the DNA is TGTGCCAGCAGGCAACAGGGACCGGAAGCTTTCTTT. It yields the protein CASRQQGPEAFF.